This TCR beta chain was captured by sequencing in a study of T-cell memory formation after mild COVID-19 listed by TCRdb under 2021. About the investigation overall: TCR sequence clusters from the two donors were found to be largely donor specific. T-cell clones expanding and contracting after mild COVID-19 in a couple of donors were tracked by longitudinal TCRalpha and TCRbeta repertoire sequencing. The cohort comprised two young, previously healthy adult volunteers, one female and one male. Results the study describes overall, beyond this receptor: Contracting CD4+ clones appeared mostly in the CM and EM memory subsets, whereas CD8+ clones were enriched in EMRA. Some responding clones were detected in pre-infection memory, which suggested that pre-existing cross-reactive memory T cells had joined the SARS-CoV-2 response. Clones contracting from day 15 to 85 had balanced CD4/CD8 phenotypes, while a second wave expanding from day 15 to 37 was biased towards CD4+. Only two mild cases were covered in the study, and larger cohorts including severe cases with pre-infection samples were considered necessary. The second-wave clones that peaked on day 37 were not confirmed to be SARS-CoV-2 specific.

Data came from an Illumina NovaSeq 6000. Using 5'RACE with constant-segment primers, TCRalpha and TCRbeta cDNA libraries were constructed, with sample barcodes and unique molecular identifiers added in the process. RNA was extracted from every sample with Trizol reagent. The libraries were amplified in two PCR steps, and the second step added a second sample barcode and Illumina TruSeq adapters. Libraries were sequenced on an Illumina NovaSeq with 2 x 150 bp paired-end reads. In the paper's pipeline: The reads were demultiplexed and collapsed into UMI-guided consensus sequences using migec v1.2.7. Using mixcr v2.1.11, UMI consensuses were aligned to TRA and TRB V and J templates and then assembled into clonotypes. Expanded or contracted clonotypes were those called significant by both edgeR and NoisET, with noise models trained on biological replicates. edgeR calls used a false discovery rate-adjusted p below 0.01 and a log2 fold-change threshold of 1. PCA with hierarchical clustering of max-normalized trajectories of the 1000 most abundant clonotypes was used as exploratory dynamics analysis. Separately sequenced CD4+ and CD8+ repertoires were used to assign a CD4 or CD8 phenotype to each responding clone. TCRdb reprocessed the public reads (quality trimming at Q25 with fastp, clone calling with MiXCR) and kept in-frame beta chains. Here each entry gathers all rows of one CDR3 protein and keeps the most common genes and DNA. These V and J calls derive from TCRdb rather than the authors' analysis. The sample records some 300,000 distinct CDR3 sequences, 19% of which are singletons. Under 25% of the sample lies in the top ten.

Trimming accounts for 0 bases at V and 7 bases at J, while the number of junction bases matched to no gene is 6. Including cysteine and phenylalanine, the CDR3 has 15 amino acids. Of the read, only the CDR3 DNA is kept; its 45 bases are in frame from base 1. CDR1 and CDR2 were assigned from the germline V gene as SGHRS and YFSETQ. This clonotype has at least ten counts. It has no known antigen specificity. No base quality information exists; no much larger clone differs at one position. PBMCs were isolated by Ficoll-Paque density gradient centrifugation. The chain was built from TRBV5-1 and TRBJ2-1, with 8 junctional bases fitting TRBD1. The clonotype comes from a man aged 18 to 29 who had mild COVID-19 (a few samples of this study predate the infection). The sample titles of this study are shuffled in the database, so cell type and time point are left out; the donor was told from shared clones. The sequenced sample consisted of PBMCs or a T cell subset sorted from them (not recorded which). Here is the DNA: TGCGCCAGCAGCTTGGACAGGGGGGCATCGAATGAGCAGTTCTTC. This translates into CASSLDRGASNEQFF.